This is a list of T cell receptor beta chains from one sample in a study of blood T cell repertoires in COVID-19. This table comes from immunoSEQ multiplex PCR, and its TCRdb copy is limited to in-frame clones, with some not included. The sample comprises hundreds of thousands of clones, around 82% of which are singletons, and roughly 4.7% rests with the top ten. The specimen sequenced was peripheral blood. All receptors come from a woman in her sixties or seventies with acute or convalescent COVID-19. Each CDR3 is given with its conserved first and last residue. Fields, in order: D gene, V gene, clone size, J gene, CDR3 protein, CDR3 DNA. D genes are given only for firm matches. Size values are once, few and many counts, or a class for expanded clones, and some rows have none.

TRBD1	TRBV7-8	-	TRBJ1-6	CASSSGTGVSNSPLHF	TGTGCCAGCAGCTCCGGGACAGGGGTATCTAATTCACCCCTCCACTTT
TRBD1	TRBV6-2/TRBV6-3	-	TRBJ2-7	CASSYPPAARDRGRYEQYF	TGTGCCAGCAGTTACCCCCCCGCGGCCCGGGACAGGGGGCGCTACGAGCAGTACTTC
-	TRBV28	-	TRBJ1-1	CASSGQTEAFF	TGTGCCAGCAGTGGACAGACAGAAGCTTTCTTT
TRBD2	TRBV18	-	TRBJ2-1	CASSPLAGGLDEQFF	TGTGCCAGCTCACCCCTAGCGGGGGGGTTAGATGAGCAGTTCTTC
-	TRBV11-2	-	TRBJ1-2	CASSLVFGGGYGYTF	TGTGCCAGCAGCTTAGTTTTTGGGGGAGGCTATGGCTACACCTTC
-	TRBV3-1/TRBV3-2	-	TRBJ1-1	CASSRERVVAFF	TGTGCCAGCAGCCGGGAGAGGGTAGTAGCTTTCTTT
-	TRBV7-8	once	TRBJ2-1	CASSLAGSSYNEQFF	TGTGCCAGCAGCTTAGCGGGGAGCTCCTACAATGAGCAGTTCTTC
-	TRBV6-2/TRBV6-3	few	TRBJ2-1	CASSLTGRLYNEQFF	TGTGCCAGCAGTCTAACAGGGCGACTTTACAATGAGCAGTTCTTC
-	TRBV27	-	TRBJ2-5	CASVRSGETQYF	TGTGCCAGCGTACGCTCGGGAGAGACCCAGTACTTC
TRBD1	TRBV7-9	-	TRBJ1-2	CASSMTGSDGYTF	TGTGCCAGCAGCATGACAGGGTCGGATGGCTACACCTTC
TRBD1	TRBV7-2	-	TRBJ2-5	CASSTTGGKETQYF	TGTGCCAGCAGCACGACAGGGGGCAAAGAGACCCAGTACTTC
TRBD2	TRBV5-4	-	TRBJ2-5	CASSPSSGGAQETQYF	TGTGCCAGCAGCCCTAGTAGCGGGGGGGCTCAAGAGACCCAGTACTTC
-	TRBV5-1	-	TRBJ1-1	CASSPLDSLNTEAFF	TGCGCCAGCAGCCCCTTAGACAGTCTGAACACTGAAGCTTTCTTT
TRBD1	TRBV28	once	TRBJ1-2	CASRGDSYGYTF	TGTGCCAGCAGGGGGGACAGTTATGGCTACACCTTC
TRBD2	TRBV7-2	-	TRBJ2-7	CASSLASGGYEQYF	TGTGCCAGCAGCTTAGCTAGCGGGGGGTACGAGCAGTACTTC
TRBD1	TRBV2	-	TRBJ2-2	CASSGTGAGELFF	TGTGCCAGCAGTGGGACAGGTGCCGGGGAGCTGTTTTTT
-	TRBV18	-	TRBJ1-5	CASSPPTRQPQHF	TGTGCCAGCTCACCACCTACTAGGCAGCCCCAGCATTTT
TRBD1	TRBV4-2	-	TRBJ1-2	CASSLTTGPSNYGYTF	TGTGCCAGCAGCCTTACGACAGGGCCTTCGAACTATGGCTACACCTTC
TRBD1	TRBV14	-	TRBJ1-3	CASSRNGDRGNTIYF	TGTGCCAGCAGCCGGAACGGGGACAGGGGAAACACCATATATTTT
-	TRBV14	once	TRBJ2-7	CASSRYPYEQYF	TGTGCCAGCAGCCGCTATCCCTACGAGCAGTACTTC
TRBD1	TRBV7-2	-	TRBJ2-1	CASSLAGGPYNEQFF	TGTGCCAGCAGCTTAGCAGGGGGCCCCTACAATGAGCAGTTCTTC
TRBD2	TRBV7-9	-	TRBJ2-1	CASSFPRGGGASSYNEQFF	TGTGCCAGCAGCTTTCCTCGTGGCGGGGGGGCGAGCTCCTACAATGAGCAGTTCTTC
-	TRBV28	-	TRBJ1-2	CASSLRPSNYGYTF	TGTGCCAGCAGTTTAAGACCTAGCAACTATGGCTACACCTTC
-	TRBV7-9	-	TRBJ1-6	CASGWGANSPLHF	TGTGCCAGCGGCTGGGGAGCAAACTCACCCCTCCACTTT
TRBD1	TRBV4-3	-	TRBJ2-3	CASSQDPVRGTGRIDTQYF	TGCGCCAGCAGCCAAGATCCTGTTCGGGGGACAGGGCGGATAGATACGCAGTATTTT
-	TRBV6-2/TRBV6-3	-	TRBJ2-4	CASSYHWTRQDIQYF	TGTGCCAGCAGTTACCATTGGACGCGACAGGACATTCAGTACTTC
-	TRBV4-1	-	TRBJ1-1	CASSPRTEMNTEAFF	TGCGCCAGCAGCCCACGTACGGAGATGAACACTGAAGCTTTCTTT
-	TRBV5-1	-	TRBJ2-5	CASSARTLDGETQYF	TGCGCCAGTTCGGCCCGGACTCTAGATGGAGAGACCCAGTACTTC
TRBD1	TRBV5-8	-	TRBJ1-1	CASWGQTNTEAFF	TGTGCCAGCTGGGGACAGACGAACACTGAAGCTTTCTTT
TRBD1	TRBV3-1/TRBV3-2	-	TRBJ1-6	CASSPGTENSPLHF	TGTGCCAGCAGTCCCGGGACAGAAAATTCACCCCTCCACTTT
-	TRBV7-9	-	TRBJ2-1	CASSRSTGSYNEQFF	TGTGCCAGCAGCCGCTCGACAGGCAGCTACAATGAGCAGTTCTTC
-	TRBV5-1	-	TRBJ1-1	CASSFSGMNTEAFF	TGCGCCAGCAGCTTTTCAGGTATGAACACTGAAGCTTTCTTT
-	TRBV3-1/TRBV3-2	-	TRBJ1-2	CASSREGSQRAYGYTF	TGTGCCAGCAGCCGGGAAGGTAGCCAGCGGGCCTATGGCTACACCTTC
TRBD2	TRBV7-8	-	TRBJ2-1	CASSLVSAGGPSYNEQFF	TGTGCCAGCAGCTTAGTCTCCGCGGGGGGACCATCCTACAATGAGCAGTTCTTC
TRBD1	TRBV12-3/TRBV12-4	once	TRBJ2-7	CATKGQTTYEQYF	TGTGCCACCAAGGGACAGACCACCTACGAGCAGTACTTC
-	TRBV25-1	-	TRBJ1-1	CASSEGRGNTEAFF	TGTGCCAGCAGTGAAGGGCGGGGGAACACTGAAGCTTTCTTT
TRBD1	TRBV4-3	-	TRBJ1-2	CASSQDEYRGLSGYTF	TGCGCCAGCAGCCAAGATGAGTACAGGGGGCTAAGTGGCTACACCTTC
TRBD1	TRBV2	-	TRBJ1-2	CASSDSRPDRGGGYTF	TGTGCCAGCAGTGACTCGAGGCCAGACAGGGGAGGGGGCTACACCTTC
-	TRBV28	few	TRBJ1-2	CASSLGVDYGYTF	TGTGCCAGCAGTTTAGGAGTGGACTATGGCTACACCTTC
TRBD1	TRBV4-1	-	TRBJ1-1	CASSPSSPTGGMNTEAFF	TGCGCCAGCAGCCCAAGTAGCCCCACAGGGGGGATGAACACTGAAGCTTTCTTT
TRBD1	TRBV18	few	TRBJ1-5	CASSPPGTGDQPQHF	TGTGCCAGCTCACCACCGGGGACAGGGGATCAGCCCCAGCATTTT
-	TRBV7-2	-	TRBJ2-7	CASSQGLEHSYEQYF	TGTGCCAGCAGCCAGGGACTGGAGCACTCCTACGAGCAGTACTTC